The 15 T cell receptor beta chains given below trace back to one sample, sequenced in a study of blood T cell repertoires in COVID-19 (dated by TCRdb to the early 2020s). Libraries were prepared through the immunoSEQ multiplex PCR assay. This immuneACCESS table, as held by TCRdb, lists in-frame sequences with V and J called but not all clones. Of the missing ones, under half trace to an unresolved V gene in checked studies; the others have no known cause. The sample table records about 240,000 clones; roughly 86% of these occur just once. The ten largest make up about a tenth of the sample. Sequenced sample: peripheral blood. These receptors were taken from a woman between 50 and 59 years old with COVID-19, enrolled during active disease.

CDR3: CASGAPGTGYSPLHF. The CDR3 bases are TGTGCTAGTGGTGCCCCCGGGACAGGGTATTCACCCCTCCACTTT. This rearrangement joins TRBV12-5 to TRBJ1-6; 9 bases line up with TRBD1. Trimming removed 5 bases from V and 8 bases from J; junction bases left unmatched: 7. The CDR3 runs 15 residues. Germline CDR1 LGHNT, CDR2 FRNRAP.

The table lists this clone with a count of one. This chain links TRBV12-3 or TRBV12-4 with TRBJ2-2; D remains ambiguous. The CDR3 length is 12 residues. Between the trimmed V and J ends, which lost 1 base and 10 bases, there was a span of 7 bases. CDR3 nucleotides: TGTGCCAGCAGTTTAGATTCCGTGGAGCTGTTTTTT. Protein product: CASSLDSVELFF.

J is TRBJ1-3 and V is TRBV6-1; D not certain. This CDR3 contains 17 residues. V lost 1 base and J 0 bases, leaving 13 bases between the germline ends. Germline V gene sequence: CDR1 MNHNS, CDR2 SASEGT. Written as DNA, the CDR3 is TGTGCCAGCAGTGAAGTGCGGGTCGCTATCTCTGGAAACACCATATATTTT. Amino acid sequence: CASSEVRVAISGNTIYF.

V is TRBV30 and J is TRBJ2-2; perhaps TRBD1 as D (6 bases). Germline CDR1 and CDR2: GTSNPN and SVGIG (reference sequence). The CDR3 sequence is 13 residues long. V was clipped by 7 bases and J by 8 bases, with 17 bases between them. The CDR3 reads CASKKDRWGELFF. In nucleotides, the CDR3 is TGTGCCTCGAAAAAAGACAGGTGGGGGGAGCTGTTTTTT. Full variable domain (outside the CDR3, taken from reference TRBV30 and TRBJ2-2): SQTIHQWPATLVQPVGSPLSLECTVEGTSNPNLYWYRQAAGRGLQLLFYSVGIGQISSEVPQNLSASRPQDRQFILSSKKLLLSDSGFYLCASKKDRWGELFFGEGSRLTVL.

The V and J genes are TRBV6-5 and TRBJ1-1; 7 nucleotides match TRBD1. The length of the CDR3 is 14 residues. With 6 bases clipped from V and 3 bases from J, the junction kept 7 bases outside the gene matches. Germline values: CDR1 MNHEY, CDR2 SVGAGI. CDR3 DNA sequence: TGTGCCAGCAGGAGAGGGGGCAGGGACACTGAAGCTTTCTTT. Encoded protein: CASRRGGRDTEAFF.

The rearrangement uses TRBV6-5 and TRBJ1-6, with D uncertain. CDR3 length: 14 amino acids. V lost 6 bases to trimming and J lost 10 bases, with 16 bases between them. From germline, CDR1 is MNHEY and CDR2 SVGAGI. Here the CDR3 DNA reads TGTGCCAGCAGCCCCGGCAGTTTCGGGTCACCCCTCCACTTT. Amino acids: CASSPGSFGSPLHF.

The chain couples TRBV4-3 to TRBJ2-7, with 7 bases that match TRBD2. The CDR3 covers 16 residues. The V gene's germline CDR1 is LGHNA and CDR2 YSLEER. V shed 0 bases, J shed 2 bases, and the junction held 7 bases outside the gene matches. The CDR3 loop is CASSQDAGAETYEQYF. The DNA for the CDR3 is TGCGCCAGCAGCCAAGATGCGGGAGCGGAGACCTACGAGCAGTACTTC.

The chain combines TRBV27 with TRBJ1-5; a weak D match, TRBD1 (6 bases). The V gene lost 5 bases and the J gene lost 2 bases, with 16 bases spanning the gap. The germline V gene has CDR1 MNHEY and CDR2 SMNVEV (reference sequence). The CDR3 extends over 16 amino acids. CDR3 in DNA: TGTGCCAGCAGTGGAACAGGGTTTGTCGGCAATCAGCCCCAGCATTTT. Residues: CASSGTGFVGNQPQHF.

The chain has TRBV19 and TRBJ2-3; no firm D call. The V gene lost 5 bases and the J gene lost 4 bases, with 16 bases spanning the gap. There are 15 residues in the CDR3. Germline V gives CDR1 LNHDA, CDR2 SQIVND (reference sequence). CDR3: CASSGTSFAADTQYF. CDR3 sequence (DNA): TGTGCCAGTAGTGGAACCTCCTTCGCGGCAGATACGCAGTATTTT.

The CDR3 DNA follows: TGTGCCAGCAGCTTAGGGGACAGGGCAGCCTATGGCTACACCTTC. Its protein is CASSLGDRAAYGYTF. V gene TRBV7-2 combines with J gene TRBJ1-2; 9 nucleotides agree with TRBD1. J was trimmed by 4 bases and V by 1 base; bases with no gene match: 4. There are 15 residues in the CDR3. Looked up from germline, CDR1 is SGHTA and CDR2 is FQGNSA.

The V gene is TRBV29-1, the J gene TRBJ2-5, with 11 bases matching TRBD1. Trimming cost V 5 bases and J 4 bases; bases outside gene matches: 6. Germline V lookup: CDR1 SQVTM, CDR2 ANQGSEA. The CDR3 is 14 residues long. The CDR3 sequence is CSVSTGTGGETQYF. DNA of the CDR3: TGCAGCGTTTCAACCGGGACAGGGGGAGAGACCCAGTACTTC.

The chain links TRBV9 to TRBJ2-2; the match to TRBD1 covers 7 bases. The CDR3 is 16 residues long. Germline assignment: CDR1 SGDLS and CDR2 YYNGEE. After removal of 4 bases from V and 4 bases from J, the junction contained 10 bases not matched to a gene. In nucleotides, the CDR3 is TGTGCCAGCAGCTCGGCGACAGGGTCAAGCACCGGGGAGCTGTTTTTT. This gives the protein CASSSATGSSTGELFF.

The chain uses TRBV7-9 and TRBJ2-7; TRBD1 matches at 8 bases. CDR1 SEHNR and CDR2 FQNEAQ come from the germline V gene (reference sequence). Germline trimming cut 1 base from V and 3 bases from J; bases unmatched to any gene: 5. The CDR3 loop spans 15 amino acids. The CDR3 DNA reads TGTGCCAGCAGCTTAGTGACAGGGGTACTCTACGAGCAGTACTTC. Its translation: CASSLVTGVLYEQYF.

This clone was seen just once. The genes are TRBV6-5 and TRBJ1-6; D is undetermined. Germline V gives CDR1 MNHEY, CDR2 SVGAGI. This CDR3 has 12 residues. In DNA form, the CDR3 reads TGTGCTACGGGGAGACTAAATTCACCCCTCCACTTT. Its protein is CATGRLNSPLHF.

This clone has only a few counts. The CDR3 here is CASSLARVGSGELFF. The CDR3 coding sequence is TGTGCCAGCAGCTTAGCCAGGGTTGGGTCCGGGGAGCTGTTTTTT. The chain couples TRBV11-2 to TRBJ2-2; D is perhaps TRBD1 (5 bases). CDR1 is SGHAT, CDR2 FQNNGV, per germline. The CDR3 length is 15 residues. V shed 1 base and J shed 6 bases, with 12 bases lying between them.